The 26 T cell receptor beta chains presented below share a single source sample, sequenced in a study of cytomegalovirus exposure and HLA in healthy donors. The PCR had 60 Vbeta and 13 Jbeta primers. The table came from immunoSEQ multiplex PCR; TCRdb's copy has only in-frame clones and leaves some out. This table holds 55,000 to 75,000 clones. The specimen sequenced was PBMCs. Source of these receptors: a male donor in good health and CMV-seronegative.

The J gene is TRBJ2-1, the V gene TRBV2; tentatively, D is TRBD1 (5 bases). V dropped 3 bases and J dropped 4 bases, with 13 bases sitting between them. The CDR3 sequence is 15 residues long. Germline CDR1 SNHLY, CDR2 FYNNEI. The CDR3 DNA sequence: TGTGCCAGCAGTGACGGCAGGGTTGGGTACAATGAGCAGTTCTTC. Translating it yields CASSDGRVGYNEQFF. The full variable domain, rest sourced from reference TRBV2 and TRBJ2-1, is EPEVTQTPSHQVTQMGQEVILRCVPISNHLYFYWYRQILGQKVEFLVSFYNNEISEKSEIFDDQFSVERPDGSNFTLKIRSTKLEDSAMYFCASSDGRVGYNEQFFGPGTRLTVL.

The V gene is TRBV4-1, the J gene TRBJ2-7, with 8 bases that match TRBD2. From germline, CDR1 is MGHRA and CDR2 YSYEKL. This CDR3 spans 15 amino acids. The V segment lost 2 bases and the J segment 2 bases; nucleotides outside the gene matches: 5. CDR3 sequence reads: CASSQRSGGAYEQYF. In nucleotides, the CDR3 is TGCGCCAGCAGCCAAAGAAGCGGGGGCGCCTACGAGCAGTACTTC.

The chain uses TRBV28 and TRBJ2-3, with 13 bases that match TRBD2. The CDR3 is 18 amino acids. Looked up from germline, CDR1 is MDHEN and CDR2 is SYDVKM. After removal of 6 bases from V and 3 bases from J, the junction contained 12 bases not matched to a gene. CDR3 DNA: TGTGCCAGCAGCTCCCCTCTACTAGCGGGAGGGCCAACAGATACGCAGTATTTT. This gives the protein CASSSPLLAGGPTDTQYF.

V gene TRBV28 combines with J gene TRBJ2-7; 9 nucleotides line up with TRBD1. The CDR3 has 16 residues. V trimming: 6 bases; J trimming: 2 bases; junction bases outside the gene matches: 11. CDR1 MDHEN and CDR2 SYDVKM come from the germline V gene. The CDR3 here is CASSVPRTGAAYEQYF. DNA for the CDR3: TGTGCCAGCAGCGTTCCCCGGACAGGGGCCGCCTACGAGCAGTACTTC.

The chain employs TRBV7-9 and TRBJ2-7, with D tentatively TRBD2 (5 bases). This CDR3 comprises 13 residues. V shed 5 bases and J shed 0 bases, with 8 bases lying between them. From germline, CDR1 is SEHNR and CDR2 FQNEAQ (reference sequence). The CDR3 nucleotides read TGTGCCAGCAGCCACGGACTCTCCTACGAGCAGTACTTC. Protein sequence: CASSHGLSYEQYF.

Turning to this clone: The junction does not match germline at one end; this may be a read error. The same CDR3 arises from other DNA sequences in this sample as well. This chain joins TRBV6-6 and TRBJ1-6, with TRBD1 identical over 11 bases. CDR3 length: 15 residues. Germline CDR1 MNHNY, CDR2 SVGAGI (reference sequence). CDR3 bases: TGTGCCAGTACTACCGGGACAGGGGGTGTTTCACCCCTACACTTT. Residues: CASTTGTGGVSPLHF.

The rearrangement joins TRBV11-2 to TRBJ2-7, with TRBD2 identical over 16 bases. Germline CDR1 is SGHAT and CDR2 is FQNNGV. V was pared by 5 bases and J by 1 base, with 8 bases of the junction left unmatched. The CDR3 has 18 residues. CDR3: CASSPGLAGGPRSYEQYF. CDR3 DNA sequence: TGTGCCAGCAGCCCGGGACTAGCGGGGGGGCCGAGGTCCTACGAGCAGTACTTC.

This sequence joins TRBV7-2 and TRBJ1-2; 12 bases are shared with TRBD1. The CDR3 consists of 16 residues. CDR1 is SGHTA, CDR2 FQGNSA, per germline. With V trimmed by 5 bases and J by 6 bases, 10 bases remained unmatched. The CDR3 protein is CASSPGGTGGRDGYTF. The CDR3 DNA follows: TGTGCCAGCAGCCCAGGGGGGACAGGGGGCCGGGATGGCTACACCTTC.

The genes are TRBV5-6 and TRBJ1-5, with D unclear. With 6 bases removed from V and 5 bases from J, the gap between germline ends came to 21 bases. Germline CDR1 is SGHDT and CDR2 is YYEEEE. CDR3 length: 16 amino acids. The CDR3, as DNA: TGTGCCAGCACTTCCACGGGAGCGGGATGGGATCAGCCCCAGCATTTT. Amino acid sequence: CASTSTGAGWDQPQHF. Full variable domain (remainder filled in from reference TRBV5-6 and TRBJ1-5): DAGVTQSPTHLIKTRGQQVTLRCSPKSGHDTVSWYQQALGQGPQFIFQYYEEEERQRGNFPDRFSGHQFPNYSSELNVNALLLGDSALYLCASTSTGAGWDQPQHFGDGTRLSIL.

The chain combines TRBV7-6 with TRBJ2-5; 8 bases map to TRBD2. Germline V gene data show CDR1 as SGHVS and CDR2 as FNYEAQ. V lost 5 bases to trimming and J lost 7 bases; unmatched junction nucleotides: 12. This CDR3 has 15 residues. The CDR3 is CASSRGGGLMGTQYF. CDR3 DNA: TGTGCCAGCAGCCGGGGCGGGGGGCTAATGGGGACCCAGTACTTC.

The rearrangement links TRBV14 to TRBJ2-2, with D possibly TRBD2 on 5 matching bases. V lost 1 base to trimming and J lost 5 bases, with 17 bases between them. The V gene's germline CDR1 is SGHDN and CDR2 FVKESK. The CDR3 consists of 17 residues. CDR3 in DNA: TGTGCCAGCAGCCAAGTGCACGGACCCCGACTAACCGGGGAGCTGTTTTTT. It specifies CASSQVHGPRLTGELFF.

J is TRBJ1-3 and V is TRBV19; D gene unclear. Germline-derived CDR1 and CDR2 are LNHDA and SQIVND (reference sequence). The CDR3 consists of 14 residues. Trimming took 2 bases from V and 4 from J, leaving 9 bases between them. CDR3 loop: CASSIRGGGNTIYF. DNA of the CDR3: TGTGCCAGTAGTATACGGGGTGGAGGAAACACCATATATTTT.

The chain links TRBV18 to TRBJ1-1; D might be TRBD1 (5 bases). This CDR3 is 15 amino acids long. Per the germline V gene, CDR1 is KGHSH and CDR2 is LQKENI. The V and J ends lost 0 bases and 3 bases respectively, with 11 bases between them. The CDR3 protein is CASSPPGGRDTEAFF. In DNA, the CDR3 is TGTGCCAGCTCACCACCGGGGGGGAGAGACACTGAAGCTTTCTTT.

This sequence joins TRBV11-1 and TRBJ2-5; the match to TRBD1 covers 9 bases. The CDR3 is made up of 14 amino acids. After removal of 5 bases from V and 5 bases from J, the junction contained 6 bases not matched to a gene. CDR1 is SGHAT, CDR2 FQDESV, per germline (reference sequence). The CDR3 sequence is CASSLDRGDETQYF. The DNA for the CDR3 is TGTGCCAGCAGCCTGGACAGGGGAGATGAGACCCAGTACTTC.

The chain joins TRBV28 to TRBJ2-2, with no clear D. There are 17 residues in the CDR3. Germline loops: CDR1 MDHEN, CDR2 SYDVKM. Deletions cut 6 bases from V and 0 bases from J, with 17 bases between. The CDR3 DNA is TGTGCCAGCAGCCCGTACGACGACACTTCGAACACCGGGGAGCTGTTTTTT. Amino acids: CASSPYDDTSNTGELFF. Drawing the rest from reference TRBV28 and TRBJ2-2, the complete variable domain is DVKVTQSSRYLVKRTGEKVFLECVQDMDHENMFWYRQDPGLGLRLIYFSYDVKMKEKGDIPEGYSVSREKKERFSLILESASTNQTSMYLCASSPYDDTSNTGELFFGEGSRLTVL.

V and J are TRBV20-1 and TRBJ2-7; no clear D. The CDR3 length is 11 residues. In germline, CDR1 is DFQATT, CDR2 SNEGSKA (reference sequence). Trimming stripped 3 bases from V and 4 bases from J, with 7 bases between. The CDR3, as DNA: TGCAGTGCTAGGGCAGGTTACGAGCAGTACTTC. Protein sequence: CSARAGYEQYF.

The chain links TRBV7-3 to TRBJ2-3; D is unclear. The germline V and J ends were trimmed by 3 bases and 6 bases, with 19 bases remaining between them. CDR1 SGHTA and CDR2 FQGTGA come from the germline V gene. CDR3 length: 16 residues. DNA for the CDR3: TGTGCCAGCAGCTTGTTGACAAGTCCGCGTCGGGATACGCAGTATTTT. This gives the protein CASSLLTSPRRDTQYF.

The rearrangement uses TRBV10-1 and TRBJ1-1; 8 bases fit TRBD1. Trimming at V came to 5 bases and at J to 0 bases, leaving 14 bases not matched to a gene. This CDR3 spans 18 amino acids. Looked up from germline, CDR1 is WNHNN and CDR2 is SYGVQD (reference sequence). Written as DNA, the CDR3 is TGCGCCAGCAGTAGTGATTCCGGTTACAGGGGGGTGAACACTGAAGCTTTCTTT. It translates to CASSSDSGYRGVNTEAFF.

This clone shows up as medium-sized (0.01 to 0.1%) by frequency. This rearrangement joins TRBV4-1 to TRBJ1-1; no reliable D call. V was trimmed by 1 base and J by 3 bases, leaving 18 bases between them. The CDR3 is 17 residues long. Looked up from germline, CDR1 is MGHRA and CDR2 is YSYEKL. In DNA, the CDR3 is TGCGCCAGCAGCCAAGTCGGGCAGCGGAGGTCGCACACTGAAGCTTTCTTT. The encoded protein is CASSQVGQRRSHTEAFF.

The chain employs TRBV28 and TRBJ1-5, with 9 positions matching TRBD1. The V segment lost 6 bases and the J segment 7 bases; nucleotides outside the gene matches: 10. The germline V gene has CDR1 MDHEN and CDR2 SYDVKM. The CDR3 contains 15 residues. CDR3 residues: CASSPATGGNQPQHF. For the CDR3, the DNA is TGTGCCAGCAGCCCCGCGACAGGGGGAAACCAGCCCCAGCATTTT.

The chain employs TRBV10-1 and TRBJ2-7; perhaps TRBD1 as D (5 bases). Trimming left V 10 bases short and J 3 bases short, with 10 bases between. Per germline, CDR1 WNHNN and CDR2 SYGVQD (reference sequence). The CDR3 is made up of 11 amino acids. CDR3 sequence: CANSGFYEQYF. The CDR3 DNA is TGCGCCAACTCAGGGTTCTACGAGCAGTACTTC.

The chain joins TRBV11-3 to TRBJ2-3; 7 nucleotides align to TRBD2. The ends lost 5 bases at V and 1 base at J; junction bases unmatched: 3. Germline V lookup: CDR1 SGHNT, CDR2 YENEEA. There are 14 residues in the CDR3. CDR3 loop: CASSTGLRTDTQYF. CDR3 DNA: TGTGCCAGCAGCACGGGACTACGCACAGATACGCAGTATTTT.

The rearrangement links TRBV28 to TRBJ2-1; D is possibly TRBD2 (5 bases). CDR3 length equals 16 residues. CDR1 is MDHEN, CDR2 SYDVKM, per germline. V was clipped by 7 bases and J by 1 base, with 17 bases between them. The CDR3 DNA sequence: TGTGCCAGCATCCCGAGAGGTAGAGGGTCCTACAATGAGCAGTTCTTC. Residues: CASIPRGRGSYNEQFF.

This chain joins TRBV30 and TRBJ2-3, with D possibly being TRBD2 (6 bases). V lost 1 base, J lost 0 bases, and 14 bases lay in between. The CDR3 covers 16 residues. Germline CDR1 and CDR2: GTSNPN and SVGIG (reference sequence). In DNA, the CDR3 is TGTGCCTGGAGTGGACGGGTAGCGGCTAGCACAGATACGCAGTATTTT. It codes for CAWSGRVAASTDTQYF.

The chain carries TRBV4-3 and TRBJ2-3; weak D call: TRBD1 (5 bases). This CDR3 spans 15 amino acids. The germline CDR1 and CDR2 sequences are LGHNA and YSLEER. V was cut by 1 base and J by 4 bases, with 12 bases left in between. The CDR3 DNA follows: TGCGCCAGCAGCCAAGGGACATACAGCGCAGATACGCAGTATTTT. It is translated as CASSQGTYSADTQYF.

The V call is TRBV15, the J call TRBJ1-2; TRBD1 aligns across 10 bases. The V gene's germline CDR1 is LNHNV and CDR2 YYDKDF (reference sequence). The CDR3 extends over 17 amino acids. V trimming: 0 bases; J trimming: 4 bases; junction bases outside the gene matches: 8. The CDR3 protein is CATSRDRGQGEGYGYTF. The DNA for the CDR3 is TGTGCCACCAGCAGAGATCGAGGACAGGGGGAAGGCTATGGCTACACCTTC.